Presented here are 29 T cell receptor beta chains from one specimen sequenced in a study of response to subunit inactivated influenza vaccine. TCRdb reprocessed the RT-PCR reads with MiXCR, giving one entry per CDR3 protein. Of 500,000 to 600,000 distinct CDR3 sequences in the sample, 10% to 15% were seen once. The specimen comprised PBMCs from blood, sampled roughly 45 days after vaccination. All receptors come from a man aged 45-60 years who received an inactivated influenza vaccine.

This clonotype was found a few times. The V and J genes are TRBV19 and TRBJ1-4; 7 nucleotides line up with TRBD1. The CDR3 has 15 amino acids. Trimming at V came to 5 bases and at J to 7 bases, leaving 10 bases not matched to a gene. The V gene's germline CDR1 is LNHDA and CDR2 SQIVND (reference sequence). CDR3 sequence: CASSPRQGWGEKLFF. CDR3 nucleotide sequence: TGTGCCAGTAGTCCACGACAGGGTTGGGGTGAAAAACTGTTTTTT.

The chain recombines TRBV11-1 with TRBJ2-6, with 12 bases aligning to TRBD2. The V gene's germline CDR1 is SGHAT and CDR2 FQDESV (reference sequence). The CDR3 totals 18 residues. The ends lost 5 bases at V and 2 bases at J; junction bases unmatched: 7. CDR3: CASSPRLAGAPGANVLTF. The DNA for the CDR3 is TGTGCCAGCAGCCCCAGACTAGCGGGAGCTCCTGGGGCCAACGTCCTGACTTTC.

This clonotype appeared many times. In DNA form, the CDR3 reads TGTGCCAGCAGTTTTTCGGGGGGGTTTGCAGATACGCAGTATTTT. The encoded protein is CASSFSGGFADTQYF. This sequence joins TRBV12-3 or TRBV12-4 and TRBJ2-3, with 8 bases matching TRBD2. Trimming at V came to 3 bases and at J to 4 bases, leaving 6 bases not matched to a gene. This CDR3 spans 15 amino acids.

The chain combines TRBV9 with TRBJ2-2; 7 bases agree with TRBD1. The germline CDR1 and CDR2 sequences are SGDLS and YYNGEE. The CDR3 totals 14 residues. V dropped 6 bases and J dropped 1; count of bases not matched to a gene: 3. CDR3 sequence (DNA): TGTGCCAGCACCACAGGGGTGAACACCGGGGAGCTGTTTTTT. This gives the protein CASTTGVNTGELFF.

In this sample, this clonotype turned up many times. The chain is built from TRBV7-6 and TRBJ2-7; 7 nucleotides match TRBD1. Trimming removed 4 bases from V and 2 bases from J; junction bases left unmatched: 8. This CDR3 comprises 15 residues. Germline lookup yields CDR1 SGHVS and CDR2 FNYEAQ. CDR3 bases: TGTGCCAGCAGCTCAAGGGACAGAGGAGCCTACGAGCAGTACTTC. Amino acids: CASSSRDRGAYEQYF.

This clonotype occurred a few times. V gene TRBV20-1 combines with J gene TRBJ2-3; 12 positions match TRBD1. The V gene's germline CDR1 is DFQATT and CDR2 SNEGSKA (reference sequence). This CDR3 contains 15 residues. The V gene end was trimmed by 1 base and the J gene end by 7 bases; junction bases not matched to a gene: 6. CDR3 sequence (DNA): TGCAGTGCTAGAGGGGGGACAGGGGGCACCCATACGCAGTATTTT. It specifies CSARGGTGGTHTQYF.

CDR3 residues: CASSPVSGSYNEQFF. DNA of the CDR3: TGTGCCAGCAGCCCGGTTAGCGGGAGCTACAATGAGCAGTTCTTC. The chain is built from TRBV5-5 and TRBJ2-1; 9 bases are a match to TRBD2. Trimming removed 4 bases from V and 3 bases from J; junction bases left unmatched: 5. The length of the CDR3 is 15 residues. CDR1 and CDR2 (germline): SGHKS, YYEKEE (reference sequence). Supplemented by reference TRBV5-5 and TRBJ2-1, the full variable domain reads DAGVTQSPTHLIKTRGQQVTLRCSPISGHKSVSWYQQVLGQGPQFIFQYYEKEERGRGNFPDRFSARQFPNYSSELNVNALLLGDSALYLCASSPVSGSYNEQFFGPGTRLTVL.

This clonotype was seen ten or more times. V and J are TRBV10-3 and TRBJ2-7, with D perhaps matching TRBD2 (5 bases). The CDR3 is 13 amino acids. The germline V gene has CDR1 ENHRY and CDR2 SYGVKD. V lost 7 bases and J 3 bases, leaving 13 bases between the germline ends. The CDR3 DNA reads as TGTGCCATCACGATCGGGATAGGCTACGAGCAGTACTTC. Translation: CAITIGIGYEQYF.

This clonotype was counted at least ten times. The DNA is left out, because the CDR3 cannot be placed on it with certainty; the CDR3 is given as TCRdb lists it. The gene calls are TRBV29-1 and TRBJ2-2; the table names TRBD1, a call not compared with the DNA. The germline gives CDR1 SQVTM, CDR2 ANQGSEA. Counting both end residues, the CDR3 totals 15 amino acids. The CDR3 sequence: CSVMGANFGAGELFF.

The V gene is TRBV7-6, the J gene TRBJ2-4; D not certain. This CDR3 has 16 residues. V lost 1 base, J lost 7 bases, and 17 bases lay in between. Germline V lookup: CDR1 SGHVS, CDR2 FNYEAQ. DNA of the CDR3: TGTGCCAGCAGCTTAGAAGGTACAGCCTCCGGTAACATTCAGTACTTC. Residues: CASSLEGTASGNIQYF.

The V and J genes are TRBV11-1 and TRBJ2-7, with 11 bases identical to TRBD1. The V gene's germline CDR1 is SGHAT and CDR2 FQDESV (reference sequence). This CDR3 contains 15 residues. Trimming took 2 bases from V and 2 from J; bases not matched to a gene: 2. In DNA, the CDR3 is TGTGCCAGCAGCTTACTGGGACAGGGGGCCTACGAGCAGTACTTC. Amino acid sequence: CASSLLGQGAYEQYF.

This clonotype was seen repeatedly, ten times or more. V gene TRBV5-6 combines with J gene TRBJ2-1, with a possible D match to TRBD2 (6 bases). Deletions cut 0 bases from V and 3 bases from J, with 13 bases between. The CDR3 is 16 residues long. CDR1 is SGHDT, CDR2 YYEEEE, per germline. The CDR3 DNA reads as TGTGCCAGCAGCTTGGTCGGAGGGGAGGTCTACAATGAGCAGTTCTTC. This encodes CASSLVGGEVYNEQFF.

The chain joins TRBV16 to TRBJ1-1, with D uncertain. This CDR3 contains 15 residues. Germline values: CDR1 KGHSY, CDR2 FQNENV. Trimming shortened V by 0 bases and J by 0 bases, and 8 bases separated the two germline ends. DNA for the CDR3: TGTGCCAGCAGCCAATCGGCGGCCATGAACACTGAAGCTTTCTTT. This gives the protein CASSQSAAMNTEAFF.

The gene calls are TRBV19 and TRBJ2-1; the D gene is possibly TRBD2 (6 bases). CDR1 LNHDA and CDR2 SQIVND come from the germline V gene (reference sequence). CDR3 size: 16 residues. V gave up 6 bases and J gave up 3 bases, with 18 bases separating them. The CDR3: CASSSSTSPLYNEQFF. The CDR3, as DNA: TGTGCCAGTAGCTCCTCAACTAGCCCTCTCTACAATGAGCAGTTCTTC.

The genes are TRBV12-3 or TRBV12-4 and TRBJ2-5, with D maybe TRBD2 (5 bases). Trimming stripped 6 bases from V and 5 bases from J, with 16 bases between. This CDR3 is built from 14 residues. CDR3 in DNA: TGTGCCAGCAGCGACCGGCTAGCCCGGGAGACCCAGTACTTC. It translates to CASSDRLARETQYF.

This chain uses TRBV10-3 with TRBJ2-5; D tentatively reads TRBD1 or TRBD2 (5 bases each). This CDR3 has 14 residues. Germline CDR1 is ENHRY and CDR2 is SYGVKD. Deletions cut 4 bases from V and 5 bases from J, with 14 bases between. CDR3 protein: CAISGGSGRETQYF. CDR3 DNA sequence: TGTGCCATCAGTGGGGGGTCCGGACGGGAGACCCAGTACTTC.

The rearrangement links TRBV10-3 to TRBJ2-1; TRBD2 agrees at 7 bases. V was pared by 4 bases and J by 8 bases, with 8 bases of the junction left unmatched. The CDR3 is made up of 14 amino acids. Germline-derived CDR1 and CDR2 are ENHRY and SYGVKD. CDR3 nucleotides: TGTGCCATCAGTGCCCGCGGGAGCAACGATGAGCAGTTCTTC. Translating gives CAISARGSNDEQFF.

The CDR3 region has the DNA TGTGCCAGCAGCCCGAGGACGGCCCCCGTCTATGGCTACACCTTC. As protein: CASSPRTAPVYGYTF. This chain joins TRBV7-8 and TRBJ1-2; D gene unclear. The CDR3 contains 15 residues. The V and J ends lost 5 bases and 4 bases respectively, with 17 bases between them. Looked up from germline, CDR1 is SGHVS and CDR2 is FQNEAQ.

This clonotype was seen a few times. The chain combines TRBV2 with TRBJ2-7, with a weak D call TRBD2 (6 bases). The V gene lost 3 bases and the J gene lost 5 bases, with 8 bases spanning the gap. This CDR3 contains 12 residues. Germline CDR1 SNHLY, CDR2 FYNNEI. CDR3 bases: TGTGCCAGCAGTGATTCGGGGGACGAGCAGTACTTC. This codes for CASSDSGDEQYF.

This clonotype was counted at least ten times. This sequence joins TRBV7-6 and TRBJ1-5; no clear D. This CDR3 has 17 residues. Germline V CDR1 and CDR2: SGHVS, FNYEAQ. V dropped 0 bases and J dropped 5 bases, with 17 bases sitting between them. CDR3 amino acids: CASSLASWGEIDQPQHF. The CDR3 DNA reads TGTGCCAGCAGCTTAGCCTCGTGGGGAGAGATAGATCAGCCCCAGCATTTT.

This clonotype was seen more than once but under ten times. The rearrangement joins TRBV7-8 to TRBJ2-2; 7 bases are shared with TRBD1. The ends lost 5 bases at V and 4 bases at J; junction bases unmatched: 7. The length of the CDR3 is 15 residues. Germline V CDR1 and CDR2: SGHVS, FQNEAQ. CDR3 sequence: CASSIRDRPTGELFF. The CDR3 nucleotides are TGTGCCAGCAGCATCCGGGACAGACCCACCGGGGAGCTGTTTTTT.

The chain couples TRBV14 to TRBJ2-7; possibly TRBD1 or TRBD2 for D (5 bases each). Germline CDR1 and CDR2: SGHDN and FVKESK. V lost 9 bases to trimming and J lost 2 bases, with 17 bases between them. This CDR3 spans 14 amino acids. The CDR3 DNA reads TGTGCCAGTGGGATCGGGGACGGCCCCTACGAGCAGTACTTC. Translating gives CASGIGDGPYEQYF.

J is TRBJ1-4 and V is TRBV20-1; TRBD1 agrees at 10 bases. There are 17 residues in the CDR3. V gave up 3 bases and J gave up 6 bases; unmatched junction bases: 13. CDR1 and CDR2 from the germline V gene are DFQATT and SNEGSKA (reference sequence). CDR3 region: CSASVPGQGIHYEKLFF. The DNA for the CDR3 is TGCAGTGCTAGCGTCCCGGGACAGGGGATTCATTATGAAAAACTGTTTTTT.

V is TRBV10-3 and J is TRBJ1-1; TRBD1 agrees at 7 bases. Trimming at V came to 6 bases and at J to 1 base, leaving 8 bases not matched to a gene. Germline V gene sequence: CDR1 ENHRY, CDR2 SYGVKD. The CDR3 loop spans 15 amino acids. The CDR3, as DNA: TGTGCCATCAGCCCGACAGGGCTACGGAACACTGAAGCTTTCTTT. It translates to CAISPTGLRNTEAFF.

V gene TRBV7-2 combines with J gene TRBJ2-1; D call uncertain. V shed 5 bases and J shed 11 bases, with 13 bases lying between them. CDR1 SGHTA and CDR2 FQGNSA come from the germline V gene. The CDR3 length is 12 residues. The CDR3 protein is CASSASGPQQFF. The CDR3 DNA reads as TGTGCCAGCAGCGCCTCCGGGCCGCAGCAGTTCTTC.

Concerning this clonotype: This clone may be a read error of a much larger clone one base away. This chain links TRBV20-1 with TRBJ2-3; no firm D call. The J call may be incorrect, as the DNA end agrees better with TRBJ1-5. CDR1 and CDR2 from the germline V gene are DFQATT and SNEGSKA (reference sequence). The CDR3 totals 11 residues. The CDR3: CSAGAADTQHF. The CDR3 bases are TGCAGTGCTGGAGCCGCAGATACGCAGCATTTT.

The table lists this clonotype with a few counts. The chain combines TRBV5-1 with TRBJ2-1, with D possibly called TRBD1 or TRBD2 (6 bases each). The V gene lost 7 bases and the J gene lost 9 bases, with 8 bases spanning the gap. Germline V gene lookup returns CDR1 SGHRS and CDR2 YFSETQ. The CDR3 extends over 10 amino acids. The CDR3 region is CASGGGEQFF. The CDR3, as DNA: TGCGCCAGCGGAGGGGGTGAGCAGTTCTTC.

The sample holds a few counts of this clonotype. This chain links TRBV3-1 with TRBJ1-2; D may be TRBD1 (6 bases). V was clipped by 1 base and J by 4 bases, with 10 bases between them. Germline CDR1 LGHDT, CDR2 YNNKEL (reference sequence). The CDR3 length is 14 residues. The CDR3 is CASSQATGPYGYTF. The CDR3 bases are TGTGCCAGCAGCCAAGCAACAGGGCCCTATGGCTACACCTTC.

This clonotype has a handful of counts. The CDR3 loop is CASSLVSLIFANTGELFF. As DNA, the CDR3 is TGTGCCAGCAGCTTAGTGAGTTTAATCTTCGCGAACACCGGGGAGCTGTTTTTT. J is TRBJ2-2 and V is TRBV11-1; D gene unclear. This CDR3 region has 18 residues. V was shortened by 1 base and J by 0 bases, with 15 bases between the two germline ends. Germline CDR1 is SGHAT and CDR2 is FQDESV (reference sequence). Full variable domain (missing parts from reference TRBV11-1 and TRBJ2-2): EAEVAQSPRYKITEKSQAVAFWCDPISGHATLYWYRQILGQGPELLVQFQDESVVDDSQLPKDRFSAERLKGVDSTLKIQPAELGDSAMYLCASSLVSLIFANTGELFFGEGSRLTVL.